This is a list of T cell receptor beta chains from one sample in a study of shared clonotypes between healthy human individuals. Assay: immunoSEQ multiplex PCR; the TCRdb copy retains only in-frame clones and omits some. This table has around 1,000,000 clones, around 77% appearing once. The specimen was memory CD4+ T cells from PBMCs. These receptors were obtained from a man younger than 35 in good health. Some clones in this sample may be carry-over from other donors' samples. CDR3s include the opening cysteine and the closing phenylalanine or tryptophan. The D gene is left open where the match is weak. Clone size is stated in some rows and not others, as once, few, many or a class when expanded.

j_call clone_size v_call d_call cdr3_nt cdr3_aa
TRBJ2-1 . TRBV30 . TGTGCCTGGAGTGTGAATGCGGGATACAATGGGCAGTTCTTC CAWSVNAGYNGQFF
TRBJ2-1 . TRBV7-8 TRBD2 TGTGCCACCCGTTATGAGCGGACTAGCGGGAAGAATGAGCAGTTCTTC CATRYERTSGKNEQFF
TRBJ2-1 . TRBV7-9 . TGTGCCAGCAGCCTCGGGTCCTACAATGAGCAGTTCTTC CASSLGSYNEQFF
TRBJ1-1 . TRBV5-1 TRBD1 TGCGCCAGCAGCTCCCTCCAGGGGGGGCGCAGCACTGAAGCTTTCTTT CASSSLQGGRSTEAFF
TRBJ1-4 few TRBV5-1 . TGCGCCAGCAGCCCCCAAGGTGAAAAACTGTTTTTT CASSPQGEKLFF
TRBJ2-6 . TRBV7-2 . TGTGCCAGCAGCTTGAGTTGGAGCCCTGGGGCCAACGTCCTGACTTTC CASSLSWSPGANVLTF
TRBJ1-3 . TRBV11-1 . TGTGCCAGCAGCTTAAGTCTGACTACAAACACTGGAAACACCATATATTTT CASSLSLTTNTGNTIYF
TRBJ1-2 once TRBV28 . TGTGCCAGCAGCCTCTCCTATGGCTACACCTTC CASSLSYGYTF
TRBJ1-5 . TRBV2 . TGTGCCAGCAGCCCAGAACGCAATCAGCCCCAGCATTTT CASSPERNQPQHF
TRBJ1-2 . TRBV7-9 . TGTGCCAGCAGCTTAGCCCAGTTGGGGTTGAATGGCTACACCTTC CASSLAQLGLNGYTF
TRBJ1-2 . TRBV14 . TGTGCCAGCAGCCAAGCTGTGCAGGGGACTGGCTACACCTTC CASSQAVQGTGYTF
TRBJ1-6 . TRBV2 TRBD1 TGTGCCAGCAGTGGAGGGACAGGCCCGGTGGCCCTCCACTTT CASSGGTGPVALHF
TRBJ2-1 . TRBV6-1 TRBD2 TGTGCCAGCAGTGAAAACGCGGGAGGTCGCAGTGAGCAGTTCTTC CASSENAGGRSEQFF
TRBJ2-7 . TRBV27 TRBD2 TGTGCCAGCAGTTCCAGGACTAGCGGCCCCCTCGAGCAGTACTTC CASSSRTSGPLEQYF
TRBJ1-1 . TRBV2 . TGTGCCAGCAGTTACATATCCTTGGGGGAGACTGAAGCTTTCTTT CASSYISLGETEAFF
TRBJ1-1 . TRBV5-1 TRBD1 TGCGCCAGCAGCCCTGGCGGTAGGCAGGGGGCGGCTTTCTTT CASSPGGRQGAAFF